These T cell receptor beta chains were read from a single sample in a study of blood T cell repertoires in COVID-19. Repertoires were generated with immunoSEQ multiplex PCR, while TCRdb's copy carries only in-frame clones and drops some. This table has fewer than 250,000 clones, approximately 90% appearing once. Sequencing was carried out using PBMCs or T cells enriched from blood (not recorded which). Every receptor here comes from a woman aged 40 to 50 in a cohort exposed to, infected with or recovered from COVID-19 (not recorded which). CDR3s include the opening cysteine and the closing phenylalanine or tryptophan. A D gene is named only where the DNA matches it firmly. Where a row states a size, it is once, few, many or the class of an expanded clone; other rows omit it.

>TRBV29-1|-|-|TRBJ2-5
CSVRTALGTQYF
TGCAGCGTTCGAACAGCCTTGGGGACCCAGTACTTC
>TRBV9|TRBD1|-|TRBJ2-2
CASSATLLRDRANTGELFF
TGTGCCAGCAGCGCGACCCTTCTCCGGGACAGGGCGAACACCGGGGAGCTGTTTTTT
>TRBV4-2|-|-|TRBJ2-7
CASSQAGRTTYEQYF
TGTGCCAGCAGCCAAGCAGGGAGGACTACCTACGAGCAGTACTTC
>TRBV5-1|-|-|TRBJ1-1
CASSPMGRDTEAFF
TGCGCCAGCAGCCCAATGGGGCGAGACACTGAAGCTTTCTTT
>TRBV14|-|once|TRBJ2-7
CASRPRGGTYEQYF
TGTGCCAGCAGGCCTAGGGGGGGGACCTACGAGCAGTACTTC
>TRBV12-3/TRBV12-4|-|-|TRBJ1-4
CASSFSRVGKLFF
TGTGCCAGCAGTTTTAGCAGAGTCGGAAAACTGTTTTTT
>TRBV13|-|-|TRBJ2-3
CASSRRSSTDTQYF
TGTGCCAGCAGCCGCCGGTCCAGCACAGATACGCAGTATTTT
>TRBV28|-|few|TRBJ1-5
CASRDIRGYGNQPQHF
TGTGCCAGCAGAGACATTAGGGGGTACGGCAATCAGCCCCAGCATTTT
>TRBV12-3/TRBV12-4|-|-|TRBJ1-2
CASSGNYGYTF
TGTGCCAGCTCGGGGAACTATGGCTACACCTTC
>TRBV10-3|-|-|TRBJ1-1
CAISQTGSEEAFF
TGTGCCATCAGCCAGACAGGCAGCGAGGAAGCTTTCTTT
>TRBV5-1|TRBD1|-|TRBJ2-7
CASSLLGQGSEQYF
TGCGCCAGCAGCTTGTTAGGACAGGGCTCCGAGCAGTACTTC
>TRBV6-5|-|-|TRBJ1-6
CASSPAGEGSPLHF
TGTGCCAGCAGTCCAGCAGGGGAAGGTTCACCCCTCCACTTT
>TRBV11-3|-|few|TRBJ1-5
CASSLDISRAHQPQHF
TGTGCCAGCAGCTTAGATATCAGCAGGGCCCATCAGCCCCAGCATTTT
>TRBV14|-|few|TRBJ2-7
CASSQGPTASYEQYF
TGTGCCAGCAGCCAAGGGCCGACAGCTTCCTACGAGCAGTACTTC
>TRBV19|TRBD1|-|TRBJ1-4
CASTRGQGAGYEKLFF
TGTGCCAGTACCAGGGGACAGGGGGCAGGTTATGAAAAACTGTTTTTT
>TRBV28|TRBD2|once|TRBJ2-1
CASSLSTSIIHEQFF
TGTGCCAGCAGTCTATCGACTAGCATCATCCATGAGCAGTTCTTC
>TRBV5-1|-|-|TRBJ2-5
CASSPEAYQETQYF
TGCGCCAGCAGCCCCGAGGCCTACCAAGAGACCCAGTACTTC
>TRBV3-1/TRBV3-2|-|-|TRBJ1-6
CASSQYLRTDSPLHF
TGTGCCAGCAGCCAGTACCTTAGAACTGATTCACCCCTCCACTTT
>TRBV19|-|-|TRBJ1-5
CASTHLSSDTGQPQHF
TGTGCCAGTACCCACCTCTCATCGGACACCGGGCAGCCCCAGCATTTT
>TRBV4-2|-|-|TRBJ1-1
CASSQDIGGDAEAFF
TGTGCCAGCAGCCAAGATATCGGGGGTGACGCTGAAGCTTTCTTT
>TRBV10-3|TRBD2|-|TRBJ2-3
CAISFLAGDRTDTQYF
TGTGCCATCAGTTTCTTAGCGGGGGACCGCACAGATACGCAGTATTTT
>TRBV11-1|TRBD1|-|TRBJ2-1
CASSPRQGVNNEQFF
TGTGCCAGCAGCCCGCGACAGGGAGTTAACAATGAGCAGTTCTTC
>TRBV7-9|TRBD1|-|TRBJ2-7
CASSSKPGQEFYEQYF
TGTGCCAGCAGCTCCAAACCGGGACAGGAATTTTACGAGCAGTACTTC
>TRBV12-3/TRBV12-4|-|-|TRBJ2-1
CASSPGGREQFF
TGTGCCAGCAGCCCCGGGGGACGAGAGCAGTTCTTC
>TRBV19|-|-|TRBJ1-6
CASSISSGSYNSPLHF
TGTGCCAGTAGTATCTCGTCCGGCTCCTATAATTCACCCCTCCACTTT
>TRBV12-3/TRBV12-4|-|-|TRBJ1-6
CASRGRQNSPLHF
TGTGCCAGCAGGGGGCGACAGAATTCACCCCTCCACTTT
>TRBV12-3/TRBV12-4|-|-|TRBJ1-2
CASSLQGEGYTF
TGTGCCAGCAGTTTACAGGGTGAAGGCTACACCTTC
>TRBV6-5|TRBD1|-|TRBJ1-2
CASSRGTGGLEGYTF
TGTGCCAGCAGCCGAGGTACAGGGGGCCTTGAAGGCTACACCTTC
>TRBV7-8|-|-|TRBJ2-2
CASSATGVYTGELFF
TGTGCCAGCAGCGCGACCGGGGTTTACACCGGGGAGCTGTTTTTT
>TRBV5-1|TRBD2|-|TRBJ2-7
CASSLLGGPQISYEQYF
TGCGCCAGCAGCTTGTTGGGAGGGCCTCAGATCTCCTACGAGCAGTACTTC
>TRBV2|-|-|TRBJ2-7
CASQTSGEQYF
TGTGCCAGCCAAACATCGGGAGAGCAGTACTTC
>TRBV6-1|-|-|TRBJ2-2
CASSGLPGLSNTGELFF
TGTGCCAGCAGTGGGCTCCCTGGACTATCGAACACCGGGGAGCTGTTTTTT
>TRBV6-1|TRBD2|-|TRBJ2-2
CASSARTSGRDTGELFF
TGTGCCAGCAGTGCACGGACTAGCGGGAGGGACACCGGGGAGCTGTTTTTT
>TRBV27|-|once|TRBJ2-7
CASSLFPESSYEQYF
TGTGCCAGCAGTTTATTCCCCGAGTCCTCCTACGAGCAGTACTTC
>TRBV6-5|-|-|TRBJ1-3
CASSGQANTIYF
TGTGCCAGCAGCGGTCAGGCGAACACCATATATTTT
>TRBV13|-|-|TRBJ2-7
CASSLGDGDYEQYF
TGTGCCAGCAGCTTAGGTGACGGGGACTACGAGCAGTACTTC
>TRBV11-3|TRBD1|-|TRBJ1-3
CASSNRDRGYGNTIYF
TGTGCCAGCAGCAACAGGGACAGGGGATATGGAAACACCATATATTTT
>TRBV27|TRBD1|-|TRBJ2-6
CASTRTGGAGANVLTF
TGTGCCAGCACCCGGACAGGGGGCGCTGGGGCCAACGTCCTGACTTTC
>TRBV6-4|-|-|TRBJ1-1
CASSAGSENTEAFF
TGTGCCAGCAGTGCAGGGTCGGAGAACACTGAAGCTTTCTTT
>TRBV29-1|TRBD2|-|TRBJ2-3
CSVVPPVGLAKTQYF
TGCAGCGTTGTGCCGCCGGTCGGACTAGCGAAAACGCAGTATTTT
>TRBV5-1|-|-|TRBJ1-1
CASSEGTEAFF
TGCGCCAGCAGCGAGGGGACAGAAGCTTTCTTT
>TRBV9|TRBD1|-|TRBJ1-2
CASSDRQGRYGYTF
TGTGCCAGCAGCGACCGACAGGGGAGATATGGCTACACCTTC
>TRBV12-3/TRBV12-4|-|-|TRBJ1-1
CASRTGTEAFF
TGTGCCAGCAGGACGGGCACTGAAGCTTTCTTT
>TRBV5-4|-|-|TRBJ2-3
CASSVRVASTDTQYF
TGTGCCAGCAGTGTCAGGGTTGCTAGCACAGATACGCAGTATTTT
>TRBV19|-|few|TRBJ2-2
CASRKDRPNTGELFF
TGTGCCAGTAGGAAAGACAGGCCGAACACCGGGGAGCTGTTTTTT
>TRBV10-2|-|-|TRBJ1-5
CASRQGSQPQHF
TGCGCCAGCAGACAGGGCAGTCAGCCCCAGCATTTT
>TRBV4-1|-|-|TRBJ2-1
CASAEASSYNEQFF
TGCGCCAGCGCGGAGGCGAGCTCCTACAATGAGCAGTTCTTC
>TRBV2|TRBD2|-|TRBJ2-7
CASKIAGGAWEQYF
TGTGCCAGCAAGATAGCGGGGGGGGCCTGGGAGCAGTACTTC
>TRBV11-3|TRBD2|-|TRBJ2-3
CASSPTSGRSHTQYF
TGTGCCAGCAGCCCTACTAGCGGGAGATCGCATACGCAGTATTTT
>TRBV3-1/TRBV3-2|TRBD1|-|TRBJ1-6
CASSQQGAEHSPLHF
TGTGCCAGCAGCCAGCAGGGGGCAGAGCATTCACCCCTCCACTTT
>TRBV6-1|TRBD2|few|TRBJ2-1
CASSETSGAYNEQFF
TGTGCCAGCAGTGAAACTAGCGGGGCCTACAATGAGCAGTTCTTC